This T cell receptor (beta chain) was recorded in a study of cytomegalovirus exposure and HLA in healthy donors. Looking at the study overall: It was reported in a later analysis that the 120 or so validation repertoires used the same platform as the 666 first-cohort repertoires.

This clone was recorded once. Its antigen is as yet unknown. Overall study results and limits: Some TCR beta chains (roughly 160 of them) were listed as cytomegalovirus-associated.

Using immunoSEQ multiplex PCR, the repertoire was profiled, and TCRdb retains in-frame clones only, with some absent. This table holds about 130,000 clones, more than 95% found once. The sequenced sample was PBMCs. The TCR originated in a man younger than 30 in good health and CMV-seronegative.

The DNA for the CDR3 is TGTGCCAGCAGCCCCCCGGGACAGGCTGTCTATGGCTACACCTTC. This encodes CASSPPGQAVYGYTF. The gene calls are TRBV4-2 and TRBJ1-2; 8 bases map to TRBD1. The CDR3 totals 15 residues. Germline V gene data show CDR1 as LGHNA and CDR2 as YNFKEQ. Trimming at V came to 4 bases and at J to 4 bases, leaving 8 bases not matched to a gene.